What follows are 32 T cell receptor beta chains derived from one specimen sequenced in a study of blood T cell repertoires in COVID-19. This table comes from immunoSEQ multiplex PCR, and its TCRdb copy is limited to in-frame clones, with some not included. The repertoire holds some 250,000 clones, approximately 86% seen once, with 2.5% to 3.5% in the top ten. Input material: PBMCs or T cells enriched from blood (not recorded which). The receptors shown here come from a woman between 40 and 55 years old with acute COVID-19.

In this sample, this clone turned up once. The rearrangement joins TRBV3-1 (or the pseudogene TRBV3-2) to TRBJ1-1; TRBD1 matches 8 bases. The CDR3 runs to 16 residues. CDR1 and CDR2 (germline): LGHDT, YNNKEL (reference sequence). Germline trimming cut 5 bases from V and 6 bases from J; bases unmatched to any gene: 14. The CDR3 loop reads CASSSEFRTGIPEAFF. The CDR3 DNA is TGTGCCAGCAGCTCAGAATTCAGGACAGGGATTCCTGAAGCTTTCTTT.

This clone is a singleton in its sample. This rearrangement joins TRBV3-1 (or the pseudogene TRBV3-2) to TRBJ1-1; 9 nucleotides align to TRBD1. Germline V gene lookup returns CDR1 LGHDT and CDR2 YNNKEL (reference sequence). V shed 4 bases, J shed 2 bases, and the junction held 5 bases outside the gene matches. The CDR3 totals 15 residues. The CDR3 sequence: CASSPRQGDNTEAFF. CDR3 DNA sequence: TGTGCCAGCAGCCCGAGACAGGGGGATAACACTGAAGCTTTCTTT.

J is TRBJ2-5 and V is TRBV7-9; TRBD1 matches 10 bases. This CDR3 comprises 18 residues. The germline V gene encodes CDR1 SEHNR and CDR2 FQNEAQ (reference sequence). The V and J ends lost 1 base and 2 bases, in that order; junction bases with no gene match: 10. The CDR3 loop reads CASSLGTTGGVGQETQYF. The CDR3 DNA sequence: TGTGCCAGCAGCTTAGGGACGACAGGGGGCGTAGGGCAAGAGACCCAGTACTTC.

This rearrangement joins TRBV2 to TRBJ1-4; D remains unclear. Per the germline V gene, CDR1 is SNHLY and CDR2 is FYNNEI. This CDR3 has 15 residues. V was pared by 8 bases and J by 5 bases, with 18 bases between. CDR3 amino acids: CASGSLKTKNEKLFF. CDR3 nucleotides: TGTGCCAGCGGATCCCTAAAGACAAAAAATGAAAAACTGTTTTTT.

This chain connects TRBV4-1 to TRBJ2-1; the match to TRBD2 covers 14 bases. Germline trimming cut 5 bases from V and 14 bases from J; bases unmatched to any gene: 8. Germline V gives CDR1 MGHRA, CDR2 YSYEKL. The CDR3 loop spans 14 amino acids. The CDR3 DNA sequence: TGCGCCAGCAGCTCCCGACTAGCGGGAGGGAGGGAGTTCTTC. Translation gives CASSSRLAGGREFF.

The rearrangement uses TRBV11-2 and TRBJ1-4; no clear D. V lost 1 base and J 0 bases, leaving 15 bases between the germline ends. CDR3 length: 18 residues. CDR1 is SGHAT, CDR2 FQNNGV, per germline. CDR3 coding DNA: TGTGCCAGCAGCTTAGGAGATTGGAGGGATCCAACTAATGAAAAACTGTTTTTT. Its translation: CASSLGDWRDPTNEKLFF.

The rearrangement links TRBV9 to TRBJ2-3, with D uncertain. The CDR3 runs 14 residues. Germline V gene sequence: CDR1 SGDLS, CDR2 YYNGEE. V shed 0 bases and J shed 1 base, with 6 bases lying between them. This CDR3 reads CASSVGQGTDTQYF. For the CDR3, the DNA is TGTGCCAGCAGCGTAGGTCAGGGCACAGATACGCAGTATTTT.

The chain links TRBV7-2 to TRBJ2-7; 8 nucleotides line up with TRBD2. The CDR3 totals 15 residues. V lost 7 bases and J lost 3; bases outside the gene matches: 11. Germline CDR1 SGHTA, CDR2 FQGNSA. In DNA, the CDR3 is TGTGCCAGCACCCCGGGGGGGGGTTCCTACTACGAGCAGTACTTC. Residues: CASTPGGGSYYEQYF.

The CDR3 spells CASSLTSFEQFF. CDR3 DNA: TGTGCCAGCAGCCTGACTAGTTTTGAGCAGTTCTTC. The chain has TRBV14 and TRBJ2-1; the D gene is possibly TRBD2 (6 bases). The length of the CDR3 is 12 residues. V gave up 4 bases and J gave up 9 bases, with 10 bases separating them. Germline CDR1 SGHDN, CDR2 FVKESK.

The rearrangement links TRBV14 to TRBJ2-1; perhaps TRBD2 as D (6 bases). V was trimmed by 0 bases and J by 0 bases, leaving 9 bases between them. Germline V gene lookup returns CDR1 SGHDN and CDR2 FVKESK. The CDR3 contains 16 residues. The CDR3 nucleotides are TGTGCCAGCAGCCAAGAACTAGCCGCCTCCTACAATGAGCAGTTCTTC. Translation: CASSQELAASYNEQFF.

The chain recombines TRBV24-1 with TRBJ2-5; 13 bases are a match to TRBD2. CDR3 length: 17 amino acids. The germline V gene encodes CDR1 KGHDR and CDR2 SFDVKD. V lost 4 bases and J lost 3; bases outside the gene matches: 7. The CDR3: CATSDREGLAGEETQYF. The CDR3, as DNA: TGTGCCACCAGTGACCGGGAAGGACTAGCGGGGGAAGAGACCCAGTACTTC.

The V gene is TRBV11-3, the J gene TRBJ2-5, with no clear D. From germline, CDR1 is SGHNT and CDR2 YENEEA. The CDR3 has 14 residues. V was clipped by 5 bases and J by 0 bases, with 10 bases between them. The CDR3 loop reads CASSPPTYQETQYF. In DNA form, the CDR3 reads TGTGCCAGCAGCCCACCAACTTACCAAGAGACCCAGTACTTC.

This chain connects TRBV7-3 to TRBJ2-7; unclear D gene. Germline V gene data show CDR1 as SGHTA and CDR2 as FQGTGA. The CDR3 totals 15 residues. Between the trimmed V and J ends, which lost 1 base and 4 bases, there was a span of 14 bases. The CDR3 reads CASSLSPGFAYEQYF. CDR3 nucleotides: TGTGCCAGCAGCTTAAGTCCAGGCTTTGCATACGAGCAGTACTTC. Full variable domain (missing parts from reference TRBV7-3 and TRBJ2-7): GAGVSQTPSNKVTEKGKYVELRCDPISGHTALYWYRQSLGQGPEFLIYFQGTGAADDSGLPNDRFFAVRPEGSVSTLKIQRTERGDSAVYLCASSLSPGFAYEQYFGPGTRLTVT.

This chain uses TRBV30 with TRBJ2-7, with TRBD2 matching 7 bases. Germline CDR1 GTSNPN, CDR2 SVGIG (reference sequence). J lost 5 bases, V lost 2 bases, and 12 bases had no gene match. The CDR3 is 15 residues long. CDR3 sequence: CAWSTFVGGLDEQYF. The CDR3 nucleotides read TGTGCCTGGAGTACCTTTGTGGGAGGGTTGGACGAGCAGTACTTC.

V and J are TRBV11-2 and TRBJ1-3; D gene ambiguous. Germline-derived CDR1 and CDR2 are SGHAT and FQNNGV. The CDR3 is made up of 15 amino acids. Trimming shortened V by 1 base and J by 0 bases, and 7 bases separated the two germline ends. The CDR3 DNA reads TGTGCCAGCAGCTTAGCGGGTCACTCTGGAAACACCATATATTTT. It encodes CASSLAGHSGNTIYF.

This clone was counted a single time. The chain couples TRBV19 to TRBJ2-2, with 10 bases lining up with TRBD2. With 6 bases clipped from V and 0 bases from J, the junction kept 4 bases outside the gene matches. The CDR3 runs to 16 residues. The germline gives CDR1 LNHDA, CDR2 SQIVND (reference sequence). The DNA for the CDR3 is TGTGCCAGTAGCCACACTAGCGGGGCGAACACCGGGGAGCTGTTTTTT. Translation: CASSHTSGANTGELFF.

The chain recombines TRBV7-9 with TRBJ1-1; 8 nucleotides agree with TRBD1. CDR3 length: 16 amino acids. V dropped 4 bases and J dropped 1; count of bases not matched to a gene: 8. Germline V gene lookup returns CDR1 SEHNR and CDR2 FQNEAQ (reference sequence). The CDR3: CASSSIQGGRNTEAFF. The CDR3 nucleotides are TGTGCCAGCAGCTCGATACAGGGGGGGAGGAACACTGAAGCTTTCTTT.

V usage is TRBV21-1 and J usage is TRBJ2-7; the listed D gene, TRBD1, was not tested against the DNA. TRBV21-1 is deemed a pseudogene. The CDR3 sequence is 15 residues long. CDR3 sequence reads: CASSTRQGPPAEQYF. CDR3 coding DNA: TGTGCCAGCAGCACCCGACAGGGTCCACCTGCCGAGCAGTACTTC.

V gene TRBV15 combines with J gene TRBJ1-6, with a weak D call TRBD1 (5 bases). The V end was cut by 4 bases, the J end by 9 bases, with 19 bases between. CDR3 length: 16 residues. CDR1 LNHNV and CDR2 YYDKDF come from the germline V gene (reference sequence). The CDR3 nucleotides read TGTGCCACCAGCATCGGTAGGGCAGGGCCAACTTCACCCCTCCACTTT. This translates into CATSIGRAGPTSPLHF.

The V and J genes are TRBV2 and TRBJ2-1; TRBD2 matches 8 bases. The CDR3 is 15 residues long. The trim removed 4 bases at V and 4 bases at J, leaving 6 bases unmatched. Germline loops: CDR1 SNHLY, CDR2 FYNNEI. In DNA, the CDR3 is TGTGCCAGCAGTGGCCACGGGAGGGGGTACAATGAGCAGTTCTTC. It encodes CASSGHGRGYNEQFF.

With regard to this clone: Within the sample, other DNA sequences also encode this same CDR3. J is TRBJ1-2 and V is TRBV5-1; 7 bases fit TRBD1. The germline CDR1 and CDR2 sequences are SGHRS and YFSETQ. The CDR3 runs to 13 residues. With 2 bases clipped from V and 3 bases from J, the junction kept 1 base outside the gene matches. The CDR3 spells CASSFTGDYGYTF. The CDR3 DNA reads TGCGCCAGCAGCTTTACAGGGGACTATGGCTACACCTTC.

On this clone: Other DNA sequences from this sample encode an identical CDR3 as well. The chain recombines TRBV12-3 or TRBV12-4 with TRBJ1-5, with D unclear. This CDR3 has 12 amino acids. Trimming shortened V by 6 bases and J by 4 bases, and 7 bases separated the two germline ends. The CDR3 region is CASSLLNQPQHF. The CDR3 DNA follows: TGTGCCAGCAGCCTACTAAATCAGCCCCAGCATTTT.

V and J are TRBV6-5 and TRBJ1-2; tentatively, D is TRBD1 (6 bases). The CDR3 length is 15 residues. The V gene's germline CDR1 is MNHEY and CDR2 SVGAGI. The ends were cut back, 4 bases at V and 5 bases at J, with 17 bases in the middle. The chain's CDR3 is CASSWGRGGGYGYTF. The CDR3 DNA reads TGTGCCAGCAGTTGGGGCCGCGGGGGCGGGTATGGCTACACCTTC.

The V and J genes are TRBV2 and TRBJ2-1; 7 bases align to TRBD2. CDR1 and CDR2 from the germline V gene are SNHLY and FYNNEI. The CDR3 has 15 amino acids. Trimming at V came to 5 bases and at J to 2 bases, leaving 6 bases not matched to a gene. The CDR3 here is CASSMASGAYNEQFF. The CDR3 DNA reads as TGTGCCAGCAGTATGGCTAGCGGTGCCTACAATGAGCAGTTCTTC.

This clone was found once. This rearrangement joins TRBV7-9 to TRBJ1-1, with a weak D call TRBD1 (6 bases). The CDR3 is 12 residues long. Germline V CDR1 and CDR2: SEHNR, FQNEAQ (reference sequence). Trimming left V 3 bases short and J 8 bases short, with 10 bases between. CDR3 residues: CASSFTGTEAFF. The CDR3 bases are TGTGCCAGCAGCTTCACCGGGACAGAAGCTTTCTTT.

The rearrangement links TRBV21-1 to TRBJ1-1. TRBV21-1 has pseudogene status. The CDR3 has 12 amino acids. CDR3 sequence: CASGGGYTEAFF. The CDR3 DNA reads as TGTGCCAGTGGCGGGGGATATACTGAAGCTTTCTTT.

The rearrangement uses TRBV5-6 and TRBJ2-4; TRBD2 matches at 7 bases. In germline, CDR1 is SGHDT, CDR2 YYEEEE. The ends lost 0 bases at V and 0 bases at J; junction bases unmatched: 6. The CDR3 is 17 amino acids. The CDR3 is CASSLGLAVLAKNIQYF. CDR3 DNA sequence: TGTGCCAGCAGCTTGGGCCTAGCGGTACTAGCCAAAAACATTCAGTACTTC.

The chain couples TRBV5-1 to TRBJ2-2; TRBD1 aligns across 8 bases. Germline CDR1 and CDR2: SGHRS and YFSETQ. Trimming at V came to 4 bases and at J to 11 bases, leaving 7 bases not matched to a gene. The CDR3 is 13 amino acids. The CDR3, as DNA: TGCGCCAGCAGCCCAGGACAGGGAATCGAGCTGTTTTTT. The encoded protein is CASSPGQGIELFF.

This clone was found a few times. The DNA for the CDR3 is TGTGCCAGCAGATCCGGGACAGAGAACACTGAAGCTTTCTTT. This gives the protein CASRSGTENTEAFF. This rearrangement joins TRBV28 to TRBJ1-1; 7 bases agree with TRBD1. The V segment lost 6 bases and the J segment 1 base; nucleotides outside the gene matches: 5. Per germline, CDR1 MDHEN and CDR2 SYDVKM. The CDR3 has 14 amino acids.

The chain has TRBV19 and TRBJ1-5; 12 nucleotides agree with TRBD1. Trimming cost V 5 bases and J 5 bases; bases outside gene matches: 4. CDR1 and CDR2 from the germline V gene are LNHDA and SQIVND (reference sequence). The CDR3 consists of 15 residues. The CDR3 bases are TGTGCCAGTAGTTGGGACAGGGGGCGATATCAGCCCCAGCATTTT. It yields the protein CASSWDRGRYQPQHF.

V usage is TRBV5-1 and J usage is TRBJ2-1, with 8 bases matching TRBD2. CDR3 size: 15 residues. Germline CDR1 SGHRS, CDR2 YFSETQ. The junction had 3 bases not matched to a gene; V was cut back by 4 bases and J by 0 bases. The DNA of the CDR3 is TGCGCCAGCAGCATCACTAGCGGCTCCTACAATGAGCAGTTCTTC. Translated, it gives CASSITSGSYNEQFF.

The CDR3 DNA is TGTGCCAGCAGCTTGACCGGGACTAGCGGGGAGACCCAGTACTTC. It codes for CASSLTGTSGETQYF. The chain uses TRBV11-1 and TRBJ2-5; 12 bases align to TRBD2. This CDR3 has 15 residues. Trimming at V came to 3 bases and at J to 5 bases, leaving 4 bases not matched to a gene. Germline V gives CDR1 SGHAT, CDR2 FQDESV (reference sequence).